This TCR beta chain derives from a study of CD8 T cells in Susac syndrome. The study, taken as a whole, reports: The TCR sequencing and HLA analysis in the study involved a relatively small number of individuals, as the study acknowledged.

RNA was extracted with the RNeasy kit, and a quantity of 0.5 to 1 ug was reverse transcribed using random hexamers. By means of immunoSEQ multiplex PCR, TCR beta CDR3 spanning 54 Vbeta and 13 Jbeta underwent amplification. Each CDR3 protein is one row after TCRdb ran MiXCR on the immunoSEQ multiplex PCR reads. The data hold about 250,000 distinct CDR3 sequences, with roughly 95% observed a single time. V shed 8 bases and J shed 3 bases, with 10 bases lying between them. The CDR3 has 11 amino acids. Per germline, CDR1 SQVTM and CDR2 ANQGSEA. This clonotype has more than one count but fewer than ten. Its specificity is not known. Sequencing targeted TCR beta in T cells from blood (CD8+ and CD4+). FACS was used to enrich TEMRA cells, whereas the CD8+ and CD4+ T cells were obtained by negative isolation.

Specimen: CD4+ T cells from PBMCs. The rearrangement links TRBV29-1 to TRBJ1-2, with D hard to call. This TCR was recovered from a human donor with multiple sclerosis. CDR3 nucleotides: TGCAGCACAGCATCCCACTATGGCTACACCTTC. It encodes CSTASHYGYTF.